This T cell receptor (beta chain) was recovered during a study of blood T cell repertoires in COVID-19. Study-level background: Acute-phase and convalescent COVID-19 samples originated in the United States, Italy and Spain.

The V gene end was trimmed by 5 bases and the J gene end by 6 bases; junction bases not matched to a gene: 9. This CDR3 is 17 amino acids long. Germline assignment: CDR1 SGHAT and CDR2 FQNNGV. Source study methods: Estimation of nucleated cell counts relied on the amplification of reference gene primers. TCRdb's copy holds only in-frame clones and misses some; the assay was immunoSEQ multiplex PCR. D and trimming were read from the DNA, whereas the V and J calls and clone size are those reported in that table. The repertoire holds over 200,000 clones, with 88% as singletons. This chain connects TRBV11-2 to TRBJ2-2; TRBD2 matches at 13 bases. The source is a woman aged 35 to 49 who had recovered from COVID-19. What was sequenced was peripheral blood. The CDR3 spells CASSRYGLAGAPGELFF. CDR3 nucleotides: TGTGCCAGCAGCAGATACGGACTAGCGGGAGCCCCCGGGGAGCTGTTTTTT.